The 30 T cell receptor beta chains below were found in one sample sequenced in a study of shared clonotypes between healthy human individuals. The repertoire was sequenced with immunoSEQ multiplex PCR; TCRdb's copy has only in-frame clones and lacks some. The table includes over 1.5 million clones, around 98% detected once. Material: naive CD4+ T cells sorted from blood. Indicated subset: CD45RA+ positively selected. These receptors were taken from a man aged 30 to 45 in good health.

This chain links TRBV10-1 with TRBJ1-5; D might be TRBD1 (6 bases). Germline V gene lookup returns CDR1 WNHNN and CDR2 SYGVQD (reference sequence). The V gene lost 3 bases and the J gene lost 8 bases, with 11 bases spanning the gap. The CDR3 totals 13 residues. Here the CDR3 reads CASSDRGLEPQHF. CDR3 in DNA: TGCGCCAGCAGTGATCGGGGGCTAGAGCCCCAGCATTTT.

The V gene is TRBV5-5, the J gene TRBJ1-1; no definite D call. This CDR3 has 16 residues. The ends were cut back, 0 bases at V and 0 bases at J, with 12 bases in the middle. Germline CDR1 SGHKS, CDR2 YYEKEE (reference sequence). In DNA form, the CDR3 reads TGTGCCAGCAGCTTGGTACCGGGGAGCGTGAACACTGAAGCTTTCTTT. Translating it yields CASSLVPGSVNTEAFF.

This chain links TRBV7-8 with TRBJ2-4; 12 nucleotides line up with TRBD2. Trimming cost V 2 bases and J 0 bases; bases outside gene matches: 8. Germline CDR1 and CDR2: SGHVS and FQNEAQ. The CDR3 totals 19 residues. Here the CDR3 reads CASSLPGTSGPLAKNIQYF. For the CDR3, the DNA is TGTGCCAGCAGCTTACCCGGGACTAGCGGGCCTCTAGCCAAAAACATTCAGTACTTC.

Worth noting for this clone: The sample has other DNA sequences that encode this CDR3 too. The chain is built from TRBV7-6 and TRBJ2-1, with D unclear. The germline gives CDR1 SGHVS, CDR2 FNYEAQ. Trimming shortened V by 2 bases and J by 6 bases, and 5 bases separated the two germline ends. This CDR3 comprises 12 residues. The CDR3 spells CASSLSGNEQFF. In DNA, the CDR3 is TGTGCCAGCAGCTTAAGTGGCAATGAGCAGTTCTTC. The entire variable domain, with the rest obtained from reference TRBV7-6 and TRBJ2-1, is as follows: GAGVSQSPRYKVTKRGQDVALRCDPISGHVSLYWYRQALGQGPEFLTYFNYEAQQDKSGLPNDRFSAERPEGSISTLTIQRTEQRDSAMYRCASSLSGNEQFFGPGTRLTVL.

This clone occurred once. The chain is built from TRBV29-1 and TRBJ2-7, with 7 bases fitting TRBD1. CDR1 and CDR2 from the germline V gene are SQVTM and ANQGSEA. This CDR3 has 15 residues. V was pared by 5 bases and J by 6 bases, with 16 bases of the junction left unmatched. The CDR3 is CSVRRPGVGGGEQYF. The CDR3 coding sequence is TGCAGCGTTCGCCGGCCGGGTGTAGGGGGCGGCGAGCAGTACTTC.

This chain joins TRBV4-1 and TRBJ2-1; no definite D call. Per germline, CDR1 MGHRA and CDR2 YSYEKL. V was shortened by 1 base and J by 6 bases, with 22 bases between the two germline ends. This CDR3 has 18 amino acids. CDR3 region: CASSQVGLGGEDGNEQFF. The CDR3 DNA reads as TGCGCCAGCAGCCAAGTCGGCCTGGGCGGAGAGGATGGCAATGAGCAGTTCTTC.

The V gene is TRBV19, the J gene TRBJ2-7, with no clear D. Looked up from germline, CDR1 is LNHDA and CDR2 is SQIVND (reference sequence). The CDR3 runs to 14 residues. V was clipped by 3 bases and J by 4 bases, with 13 bases between them. CDR3 in amino acids: CASSIHGAPYEQYF. CDR3 sequence (DNA): TGTGCCAGTAGTATTCACGGCGCGCCATACGAGCAGTACTTC.

The rearrangement joins TRBV28 to TRBJ2-7; TRBD2 might be the D (5 bases). The CDR3 totals 14 residues. Germline V gene data show CDR1 as MDHEN and CDR2 as SYDVKM. V gave up 8 bases and J gave up 2 bases, with 16 bases separating them. In DNA, the CDR3 is TGTGCCAGCCCGTCGAGCGGATTGGCCTACGAGCAGTACTTC. This encodes CASPSSGLAYEQYF.

This chain connects TRBV4-1 to TRBJ2-1, with a weak D call TRBD2 (5 bases). Germline lookup yields CDR1 MGHRA and CDR2 YSYEKL. Between the trimmed V and J ends, which lost 0 bases and 4 bases, there was a span of 13 bases. CDR3 size: 16 residues. In DNA form, the CDR3 reads TGCGCCAGCAGCCAAGATCGGGCTAGCAGTTACAATGAGCAGTTCTTC. Residues: CASSQDRASSYNEQFF.

The CDR3 sequence is CASSPEKPGQGGRQPQHF. CDR3 bases: TGTGCCAGCAGTCCTGAGAAGCCGGGACAGGGGGGAAGGCAGCCCCAGCATTTT. The chain carries TRBV28 and TRBJ1-5, with 11 positions matching TRBD1. Germline V lookup: CDR1 MDHEN, CDR2 SYDVKM. This CDR3 has 18 residues. The J segment lost 7 bases and the V segment lost 5 bases, leaving 16 bases of the junction unmatched. Looking up the rest from reference TRBV28 and TRBJ1-5 gives the full variable domain: DVKVTQSSRYLVKRTGEKVFLECVQDMDHENMFWYRQDPGLGLRLIYFSYDVKMKEKGDIPEGYSVSREKKERFSLILESASTNQTSMYLCASSPEKPGQGGRQPQHFGDGTRLSIL.

V and J are TRBV11-3 and TRBJ2-2, with TRBD2 matching over 7 bases. The CDR3 has 15 residues. The V segment lost 4 bases and the J segment 2 bases; nucleotides outside the gene matches: 4. Per the germline V gene, CDR1 is SGHNT and CDR2 is YENEEA. CDR3 coding DNA: TGTGCCAGCAGCTCGGGGGGAAGCAACACCGGGGAGCTGTTTTTT. Translating it yields CASSSGGSNTGELFF.

The chain recombines TRBV4-3 with TRBJ2-2, with TRBD2 as a possible D gene (7 bases). The CDR3 contains 17 residues. Germline assignment: CDR1 LGHNA and CDR2 YSLEER. V was shortened by 0 bases and J by 3 bases, with 14 bases between the two germline ends. DNA of the CDR3: TGCGCCAGCAGCCAAGACACCAGGGGAGGGTACACCGGGGAGCTGTTTTTT. Translation gives CASSQDTRGGYTGELFF.

This chain uses TRBV27 with TRBJ2-1; TRBD1 aligns across 9 bases. CDR1 MNHEY and CDR2 SMNVEV come from the germline V gene (reference sequence). The V gene end was trimmed by 7 bases and the J gene end by 6 bases; junction bases not matched to a gene: 4. The CDR3 is 13 residues long. The CDR3 nucleotides are TGTGCCAGCAATTACAGGGGGCTCAATGAGCAGTTCTTC. It specifies CASNYRGLNEQFF.

This chain joins TRBV10-1 and TRBJ2-4; TRBD1 matches at 9 bases. Germline lookup yields CDR1 WNHNN and CDR2 SYGVQD (reference sequence). Losses at the gene ends were 2 bases for V and 0 bases for J; bases not matched to a gene: 2. The CDR3 covers 16 residues. The CDR3 here is CASSEGTGRAKNIQYF. The CDR3 coding sequence is TGCGCCAGCAGTGAGGGGACAGGGCGAGCCAAAAACATTCAGTACTTC.

CDR3 protein: CASSVPGTSGLYSYNEQFF. Here the CDR3 DNA reads TGTGCCAGCAGCGTCCCCGGGACTAGCGGGTTGTACTCCTACAATGAGCAGTTCTTC. The rearrangement uses TRBV11-2 and TRBJ2-1; 12 bases are shared with TRBD2. Germline values: CDR1 SGHAT, CDR2 FQNNGV. This CDR3 region has 19 residues. V shed 5 bases and J 0 bases; nucleotides not matched to a gene: 11.

The V and J genes are TRBV10-2 and TRBJ2-1, with 10 positions matching TRBD2. Looked up from germline, CDR1 is WSHSY and CDR2 is SAAADI. Trimming took 5 bases from V and 7 from J; bases not matched to a gene: 8. The CDR3 loop spans 15 amino acids. CDR3 region: CASSLAGGLVNEQFF. The CDR3 nucleotides read TGCGCCAGCAGTTTAGCGGGAGGTCTGGTAAATGAGCAGTTCTTC.

This chain joins TRBV2 and TRBJ1-5; 7 bases are shared with TRBD1. With V trimmed by 5 bases and J by 0 bases, 4 bases remained unmatched. The CDR3 has 15 amino acids. The germline gives CDR1 SNHLY, CDR2 FYNNEI. CDR3 coding DNA: TGTGCCAGCAGTCAAACAGGGGTTAGCAATCAGCCCCAGCATTTT. Its translation: CASSQTGVSNQPQHF. Using reference TRBV2 and TRBJ1-5 for the parts outside the CDR3, the full variable domain is EPEVTQTPSHQVTQMGQEVILRCVPISNHLYFYWYRQILGQKVEFLVSFYNNEISEKSEIFDDQFSVERPDGSNFTLKIRSTKLEDSAMYFCASSQTGVSNQPQHFGDGTRLSIL.

With respect to this clone: The sample holds other DNA sequences that translate to the same CDR3. J is TRBJ2-7 and V is TRBV28; 11 positions match TRBD1. Germline CDR1 is MDHEN and CDR2 is SYDVKM. The V segment lost 5 bases and the J segment 1 base; nucleotides outside the gene matches: 1. This CDR3 contains 14 residues. Written as DNA, the CDR3 is TGTGCCAGCAGTGGGACAGGGGGGTCCTACGAGCAGTACTTC. Its protein is CASSGTGGSYEQYF.

V gene TRBV28 combines with J gene TRBJ2-7; D is ambiguous. Germline V lookup: CDR1 MDHEN, CDR2 SYDVKM. This CDR3 is 18 amino acids long. V gave up 6 bases and J gave up 3 bases, with 27 bases separating them. In DNA form, the CDR3 reads TGTGCCAGCAGCATCCCTCAATTACAGTCAGGAGAGCTCTACGAGCAGTACTTC. Its protein product is CASSIPQLQSGELYEQYF.

The V call is TRBV14, the J call TRBJ2-5, with TRBD2 matching over 9 bases. The CDR3 covers 16 residues. J was trimmed by 5 bases and V by 2 bases; bases with no gene match: 9. CDR1 is SGHDN and CDR2 is FVKESK in the germline V gene. The DNA for the CDR3 is TGTGCCAGCAGCCAAATTTGGCTAGCGGGACGGGAGACCCAGTACTTC. This encodes CASSQIWLAGRETQYF.

The J gene is TRBJ2-3, the V gene TRBV7-9, with 8 bases that match TRBD2. CDR1 and CDR2 from the germline V gene are SEHNR and FQNEAQ (reference sequence). The CDR3 extends over 15 amino acids. Trimming took 5 bases from V and 3 from J; bases not matched to a gene: 7. Here the CDR3 DNA reads TGTGCCAGCAGCATGACGGCGGGAGGTACAGATACGCAGTATTTT. Its protein product is CASSMTAGGTDTQYF.

The chain is built from TRBV5-1 and TRBJ2-2; D is unclear. The CDR3 extends over 14 amino acids. V was clipped by 2 bases and J by 1 base, with 6 bases between them. The germline gives CDR1 SGHRS, CDR2 YFSETQ. CDR3 region: CASSFSGNTGELFF. CDR3 nucleotides: TGCGCCAGCAGCTTTTCAGGGAACACCGGGGAGCTGTTTTTT.

This clone was seen only once. The genes are TRBV27 and TRBJ1-5; TRBD1 might be the D (5 bases). Germline CDR1 reads MNHEY; CDR2 reads SMNVEV (reference sequence). This CDR3 has 14 residues. The V end was cut by 2 bases, the J end by 6 bases, with 11 bases between. CDR3 DNA: TGTGCCAGCAGTTTAGCCCCCCAGGGTCAGCCCCAGCATTTT. Its protein is CASSLAPQGQPQHF.

This chain joins TRBV28 and TRBJ2-7; a weak D match, TRBD1 (6 bases). Germline V gene lookup returns CDR1 MDHEN and CDR2 SYDVKM. The CDR3 runs to 18 residues. The V and J ends lost 6 bases and 0 bases respectively, with 24 bases between them. The CDR3 loop is CASSPPGYRAANSYEQYF. The CDR3 coding sequence is TGTGCCAGCAGCCCACCCGGGTACAGGGCCGCAAACTCCTACGAGCAGTACTTC. The full variable domain, rest sourced from reference TRBV28 and TRBJ2-7, is DVKVTQSSRYLVKRTGEKVFLECVQDMDHENMFWYRQDPGLGLRLIYFSYDVKMKEKGDIPEGYSVSREKKERFSLILESASTNQTSMYLCASSPPGYRAANSYEQYFGPGTRLTVT.

This clone was counted a single time. V and J are TRBV6-1 and TRBJ2-3; 7 bases match TRBD1. V trimming: 2 bases; J trimming: 8 bases; junction bases outside the gene matches: 16. The CDR3 totals 17 residues. Germline V lookup: CDR1 MNHNS, CDR2 SASEGT. In nucleotides, the CDR3 is TGTGCCAGCAGTGAAAATCGAGGTGTCAGGGGGTTGGGTACGCAGTATTTT. Amino acids: CASSENRGVRGLGTQYF.

V gene TRBV11-2 combines with J gene TRBJ2-7; tentatively, D is TRBD2 (6 bases). CDR3 length: 14 amino acids. Germline CDR1 reads SGHAT; CDR2 reads FQNNGV. Trimming left V 1 base short and J 3 bases short, with 10 bases between. The chain's CDR3 is CASSLVGGVYEQYF. For the CDR3, the DNA is TGTGCCAGCAGCTTAGTTGGCGGGGTCTACGAGCAGTACTTC.

The chain is built from TRBV10-3 and TRBJ2-1, with D perhaps matching TRBD1 (6 bases). Per the germline V gene, CDR1 is ENHRY and CDR2 is SYGVKD. The CDR3 is 13 residues long. Trimming took 9 bases from V and 8 from J, leaving 17 bases between them. The CDR3 reads CAMQGLIFDEQFF. For the CDR3, the DNA is TGTGCCATGCAGGGGCTGATTTTCGATGAGCAGTTCTTC.

This chain connects TRBV29-1 to TRBJ2-7, with D hard to call. Deletions cut 4 bases from V and 0 bases from J, with 10 bases between. The CDR3 runs to 13 residues. Germline V gene lookup returns CDR1 SQVTM and CDR2 ANQGSEA. CDR3 in DNA: TGCAGCGTTGGACAACTAAGCTCCTACGAGCAGTACTTC. Encoded protein: CSVGQLSSYEQYF.

This clone was detected only a few times. V gene TRBV5-1 combines with J gene TRBJ2-2; D uncertain. Trimming pared 0 bases from V and 5 bases from J, leaving 8 bases between. The CDR3 spans 14 residues. CDR1 and CDR2 (germline): SGHRS, YFSETQ. CDR3 nucleotides: TGCGCCAGCAGCTTGGACAGTTTTACCGGGGAGCTGTTTTTT. Translating it yields CASSLDSFTGELFF.

This rearrangement joins TRBV5-1 to TRBJ1-1; no clear D. V was clipped by 6 bases and J by 1 base, with 13 bases between them. This CDR3 region has 14 residues. The germline V gene encodes CDR1 SGHRS and CDR2 YFSETQ. CDR3 protein: CASKSFPGNTEAFF. CDR3 nucleotides: TGCGCCAGCAAGAGTTTCCCGGGGAACACTGAAGCTTTCTTT.